These T cell receptor beta chains were read from a single sample in a study of shared clonotypes between healthy human individuals. Generated by immunoSEQ multiplex PCR, the TCRdb table keeps only in-frame clones and is missing some. The table has roughly 680,000 clones, just under 75% seen once; the top ten hold more than 1.5%. The specimen sequenced was memory CD4+ T cells sorted from blood. The receptors shown here come from a woman aged 25 to 39 in good health. Both conserved end residues are part of each CDR3. The order of the fields is V gene, J gene, CDR3 protein.

v_gene: TRBV18; j_gene: TRBJ2-7; CDR3aa: CASSPWDSNEQYF
v_gene: TRBV6-1; j_gene: TRBJ2-7; CDR3aa: CASSEEPLGGSKYF
v_gene: TRBV30; j_gene: TRBJ2-5; CDR3aa: CAWTNRETQYF
v_gene: TRBV28; j_gene: TRBJ2-7; CDR3aa: CASSFTTSGTYEQYF
v_gene: TRBV7-2; j_gene: TRBJ1-1; CDR3aa: CASSLHSGTATEAFF
v_gene: TRBV28; j_gene: TRBJ2-3; CDR3aa: CASSSPGAGTDTQYF
v_gene: TRBV5-1; j_gene: TRBJ2-2; CDR3aa: CASSGVAGPTGELFF
v_gene: TRBV7-8; j_gene: TRBJ2-1; CDR3aa: CASSFGRENEQFF
v_gene: TRBV7-9; j_gene: TRBJ2-7; CDR3aa: CASSLAWTGQDYEQYF
v_gene: TRBV6-1; j_gene: TRBJ2-7; CDR3aa: CASSEGFPGRAYEQYF
v_gene: TRBV6-6; j_gene: TRBJ2-7; CDR3aa: CASSGGPQFYEQYF
v_gene: TRBV7-3; j_gene: TRBJ2-7; CDR3aa: CASSLAGPSGGYYEQYF
v_gene: TRBV6-1; j_gene: TRBJ2-3; CDR3aa: CASSGRRTDTQYF
v_gene: TRBV18; j_gene: TRBJ1-2; CDR3aa: CASSPTGGTGGYTF
v_gene: TRBV7-9; j_gene: TRBJ2-3; CDR3aa: CASKRMGARTDTQYF
v_gene: TRBV5-1; j_gene: TRBJ2-3; CDR3aa: CASSLDAGTSVKQYF
v_gene: TRBV7-2; j_gene: TRBJ2-3; CDR3aa: CASSLDRDTQYF
v_gene: TRBV15; j_gene: TRBJ1-5; CDR3aa: CATSRAGTTNQPQHF
v_gene: TRBV4-2; j_gene: TRBJ2-2; CDR3aa: CASSQWQGGAGELFF
v_gene: TRBV27; j_gene: TRBJ1-3; CDR3aa: CASSSGRSGNTIYF
v_gene: TRBV27; j_gene: TRBJ1-1; CDR3aa: CASSWRQGSTEAFF
v_gene: TRBV7-9; j_gene: TRBJ1-5; CDR3aa: CASSSGTNSNQPQHF
v_gene: TRBV19; j_gene: TRBJ2-1; CDR3aa: CASSKTSGNDEQFF
v_gene: TRBV28; j_gene: TRBJ1-2; CDR3aa: CASSLDRGRDYGYTF
v_gene: TRBV19; j_gene: TRBJ2-7; CDR3aa: CASSKQGVGEQYF
v_gene: TRBV19; j_gene: TRBJ1-1; CDR3aa: CASSSLRGTRVSEAFF
v_gene: TRBV19; j_gene: TRBJ2-2; CDR3aa: CASSWTGGGELFF
v_gene: TRBV27; j_gene: TRBJ2-7; CDR3aa: CASSSYSGHSYEQYF
v_gene: TRBV11-3; j_gene: TRBJ2-5; CDR3aa: CASSSGQPGREVQETQYF
v_gene: TRBV18; j_gene: TRBJ2-7; CDR3aa: CASSPLAANPYEQYF
v_gene: TRBV6-1; j_gene: TRBJ2-1; CDR3aa: CATQPLPQGGEQFF
v_gene: TRBV5-6; j_gene: TRBJ1-1; CDR3aa: CASSRGAGVDTEAFF
v_gene: TRBV28; j_gene: TRBJ2-3; CDR3aa: CASSRAGSTDTQYF
v_gene: TRBV5-1; j_gene: TRBJ1-2; CDR3aa: CASSLVGGAIYGYTF
v_gene: TRBV6-5; j_gene: TRBJ2-2; CDR3aa: CASSYQGSGELFF
v_gene: TRBV28; j_gene: TRBJ1-1; CDR3aa: CASSGPGQGMNTEAFF
v_gene: TRBV5-1; j_gene: TRBJ2-5; CDR3aa: CASRLDWRAGTQYF
v_gene: TRBV6-1; j_gene: TRBJ1-2; CDR3aa: CASSDKGTYGYTF
v_gene: TRBV7-3; j_gene: TRBJ2-3; CDR3aa: CASSLPGLAGGRGSTQYF
v_gene: TRBV28; j_gene: TRBJ1-5; CDR3aa: CASKTGTGNQPQHF
v_gene: TRBV30; j_gene: TRBJ2-7; CDR3aa: CAWSVGLQTTYEQYF
v_gene: TRBV5-8; j_gene: TRBJ2-5; CDR3aa: CASTYPGQTQYF
v_gene: TRBV27; j_gene: TRBJ2-7; CDR3aa: CASSLSILHEQYF
v_gene: TRBV7-7; j_gene: TRBJ2-1; CDR3aa: CASSLGVGGEQFF
v_gene: TRBV12-5; j_gene: TRBJ2-2; CDR3aa: CASGLHPDSTGELFF
v_gene: TRBV30; j_gene: TRBJ2-5; CDR3aa: CAWRSFQETQYF
v_gene: TRBV27; j_gene: TRBJ2-7; CDR3aa: CASSFLTSGTYEQYF
v_gene: TRBV5-1; j_gene: TRBJ2-3; CDR3aa: CASSSVAGGWADTQYF
v_gene: TRBV10-3; j_gene: TRBJ1-2; CDR3aa: CAISEGSRAHGYTF
v_gene: TRBV5-6; j_gene: TRBJ2-7; CDR3aa: CASSLTGLAAYEQYF
v_gene: TRBV7-9; j_gene: TRBJ2-3; CDR3aa: CASSLGQSDTDTQYF
v_gene: TRBV6-5; j_gene: TRBJ2-4; CDR3aa: CASSYSRWASQNIQYF
v_gene: TRBV12-5; j_gene: TRBJ2-1; CDR3aa: CASATSSSINEQFF